The 23 T cell receptor beta chains presented below share a single source sample, sequenced in a study of blood T cell repertoires in COVID-19. Sequencing was performed with immunoSEQ multiplex PCR; in TCRdb, only in-frame clones are kept and a portion is missing. The sample records 150,000 to 200,000 clones, around 90% being singletons. The sequenced sample was peripheral blood. These receptors originate from a man between 60 and 75 years old with active or convalescent COVID-19.

The CDR3, as DNA: TGTGCCACCACCTCGAGCGGGAGGTTGGAGACCCAGTACTTC. This translates into CATTSSGRLETQYF. The J gene is TRBJ2-5, the V gene TRBV6-5; 9 bases fit TRBD2. Germline V CDR1 and CDR2: MNHEY, SVGAGI. The CDR3 loop spans 14 amino acids. J lost 5 bases, V lost 10 bases, and 11 bases had no gene match.

The chain couples TRBV18 to TRBJ2-7, with 9 bases that match TRBD1. The CDR3 covers 13 residues. Losses at the gene ends were 5 bases for V and 3 bases for J; bases not matched to a gene: 2. Germline-derived CDR1 and CDR2 are KGHSH and LQKENI. The CDR3 coding sequence is TGTGCCAGCTCAAGGGACAGGGACTACGAGCAGTACTTC. The encoded protein is CASSRDRDYEQYF.

The count of this clone is one. This chain joins TRBV18 and TRBJ2-4, with 7 positions matching TRBD1. With 1 base clipped from V and 8 bases from J, the junction kept 17 bases outside the gene matches. The germline V gene encodes CDR1 KGHSH and CDR2 LQKENI. CDR3 size: 18 residues. The chain's CDR3 is CASSPRAELTGVRDIQYF. CDR3 bases: TGTGCCAGCTCACCACGAGCCGAACTTACAGGGGTCAGAGACATTCAGTACTTC.

The chain combines TRBV7-2 with TRBJ2-7; D remains unclear. The CDR3 is 12 residues long. V was clipped by 5 bases and J by 0 bases, with 5 bases between them. Per germline, CDR1 SGHTA and CDR2 FQGNSA. CDR3 nucleotides: TGTGCCAGCAGCCTGAGCTCCTACGAGCAGTACTTC. This codes for CASSLSSYEQYF.

This clone was observed a single time. The chain joins TRBV6-1 to TRBJ2-1; TRBD2 might be the D (6 bases). The CDR3 is 13 amino acids. Looked up from germline, CDR1 is MNHNS and CDR2 is SASEGT. V shed 2 bases and J shed 9 bases, with 11 bases lying between them. The CDR3 protein is CASSETGLGEQFF. The CDR3 DNA is TGTGCCAGCAGTGAAACGGGACTCGGTGAGCAGTTCTTC.

This clone was detected once. The V call is TRBV12-3 or TRBV12-4, the J call TRBJ1-5; D is unclear. V lost 5 bases, J lost 2 bases, and 7 bases lay in between. The CDR3 runs 13 residues. The CDR3: CASSSRRNQPQHF. CDR3 nucleotides: TGTGCCAGCAGTAGCAGGCGCAATCAGCCCCAGCATTTT.

This chain connects TRBV18 to TRBJ1-2; D is undetermined. The CDR3 length is 14 residues. The germline gives CDR1 KGHSH, CDR2 LQKENI. V dropped 3 bases and J dropped 6 bases, with 14 bases sitting between them. This chain's CDR3 is CASSPPETVNGYTF. CDR3 nucleotides: TGTGCCAGCTCACCTCCCGAGACTGTCAATGGCTACACCTTC.

This rearrangement joins TRBV27 to TRBJ2-1; 8 nucleotides align to TRBD2. V shed 3 bases, J shed 3 bases, and the junction held 25 bases outside the gene matches. Per the germline V gene, CDR1 is MNHEY and CDR2 is SMNVEV (reference sequence). This CDR3 spans 22 amino acids. The CDR3 here is CASSLSRYGTRRGGDSYNEQFF. The DNA of the CDR3 is TGTGCCAGCAGTTTGAGTCGGTACGGGACTAGACGTGGTGGGGATAGCTACAATGAGCAGTTCTTC.

This clone was recorded a few times. CDR3 region: CASLRGGVGNYGYTF. The CDR3, as DNA: TGTGCCAGTCTACGGGGTGGGGTTGGAAACTATGGCTACACCTTC. The chain has TRBV19 and TRBJ1-2; D unclear. This CDR3 is 15 amino acids long. The germline V gene has CDR1 LNHDA and CDR2 SQIVND (reference sequence). Trimming pared 8 bases from V and 2 bases from J, leaving 18 bases between.

The chain links TRBV10-3 to TRBJ2-2; TRBD2 aligns across 15 bases. Looked up from germline, CDR1 is ENHRY and CDR2 is SYGVKD. CDR3 length equals 19 residues. The trim removed 4 bases at V and 4 bases at J, leaving 10 bases unmatched. In DNA, the CDR3 is TGTGCCATCAGTGCCCGAACTCCGGGACTAGCGGGGGGCACCGGGGAGCTGTTTTTT. Translation gives CAISARTPGLAGGTGELFF.

This clone was recorded only once. The chain links TRBV2 to TRBJ1-6; D might be TRBD1 (6 bases). The V and J ends lost 6 bases and 1 base respectively, with 19 bases between them. This CDR3 has 18 residues. Germline CDR1 SNHLY, CDR2 FYNNEI. The CDR3 is CASSEQGSRFSYNSPLHF. The CDR3 DNA reads TGTGCCAGCAGCGAACAGGGTTCTAGGTTTTCCTATAATTCACCCCTCCACTTT.

In its sample, this clone was seen once. In nucleotides, the CDR3 is TGTGCCAGCAGCTTTGGGACAGCCGAAATGGGAAAACTGTTTTTT. Translation: CASSFGTAEMGKLFF. J is TRBJ1-4 and V is TRBV7-9, with TRBD1 identical over 7 bases. The germline V gene encodes CDR1 SEHNR and CDR2 FQNEAQ (reference sequence). CDR3 length equals 15 residues. J was trimmed by 10 bases and V by 3 bases; bases with no gene match: 11.

The chain carries TRBV7-8 and TRBJ2-3; 14 positions agree with TRBD2. The germline V gene encodes CDR1 SGHVS and CDR2 FQNEAQ. CDR3 length: 17 amino acids. V dropped 0 bases and J dropped 3; count of bases not matched to a gene: 2. The CDR3 DNA follows: TGTGCCAGCAGCTTAGCGACTAGCGGGAGGGGAACAGATACGCAGTATTTT. Protein sequence: CASSLATSGRGTDTQYF.

The chain carries TRBV3-1 (or the pseudogene TRBV3-2) and TRBJ1-2; D not certain. CDR3 length: 15 amino acids. The V and J ends lost 0 bases and 5 bases respectively, with 13 bases between them. Germline CDR1 reads LGHDT; CDR2 reads YNNKEL (reference sequence). This CDR3 reads CASSQDRIGIYGYTF. Written as DNA, the CDR3 is TGTGCCAGCAGCCAAGACAGGATAGGCATATATGGCTACACCTTC.

The table lists this clone with a count of one. This rearrangement joins TRBV6-6 to TRBJ2-5, with D perhaps matching TRBD1 (6 bases). V lost 7 bases and J 2 bases, leaving 17 bases between the germline ends. Germline V gene sequence: CDR1 MNHNY, CDR2 SVGAGI (reference sequence). This CDR3 contains 15 residues. The CDR3 DNA reads as TGTGCCAGCAATAGGACTCCCCAGGGGCAAGAGACCCAGTACTTC. It translates to CASNRTPQGQETQYF.

The chain employs TRBV4-1 and TRBJ2-5; TRBD1 matches at 8 bases. The CDR3 is 14 residues long. The V segment lost 0 bases and the J segment 7 bases; nucleotides outside the gene matches: 4. Germline values: CDR1 MGHRA, CDR2 YSYEKL. The CDR3 here is CASSQEGTGRTQYF. The CDR3 coding sequence is TGCGCCAGCAGCCAAGAGGGGACAGGCCGGACCCAGTACTTC.

This clone showed up just once. This chain joins TRBV15 and TRBJ2-5, with 15 bases matching TRBD2. V lost 1 base, J lost 5 bases, and 8 bases stayed unmatched. The CDR3 length is 18 residues. Germline V lookup: CDR1 LNHNV, CDR2 YYDKDF (reference sequence). CDR3 DNA sequence: TGTGCCACCAGCAGAGTGAGGACTAGCGGGGGGGCCTCGGAGACCCAGTACTTC. Its translation is CATSRVRTSGGASETQYF.

CDR3 in amino acids: CASSISREAFF. As DNA, the CDR3 is TGTGCCAGTAGTATATCCAGGGAAGCTTTCTTT. The chain recombines TRBV19 with TRBJ1-1; D not certain. Trimming removed 2 bases from V and 8 bases from J, with 6 bases in between. This CDR3 spans 11 amino acids. Germline-derived CDR1 and CDR2 are LNHDA and SQIVND (reference sequence).

Regarding this clone: Other DNA sequences within the sample encode an identical CDR3. The genes are TRBV5-1 and TRBJ1-1; D gene unclear. CDR1 is SGHRS and CDR2 is YFSETQ in the germline V gene. The CDR3 consists of 14 residues. Trimming removed 0 bases from V and 0 bases from J, with 6 bases in between. In DNA form, the CDR3 reads TGCGCCAGCAGCTTGGCAGGAATGAACACTGAAGCTTTCTTT. The encoded protein is CASSLAGMNTEAFF. Variable domain in full (rest from reference TRBV5-1 and TRBJ1-1): KAGVTQTPRYLIKTRGQQVTLSCSPISGHRSVSWYQQTPGQGLQFLFEYFSETQRNKGNFPGRFSGRQFSNSRSEMNVSTLELGDSALYLCASSLAGMNTEAFFGQGTRLTVV.

The J gene is TRBJ2-5, the V gene TRBV7-2, with no clear D. From germline, CDR1 is SGHTA and CDR2 FQGNSA. V shed 1 base and J shed 4 bases, with 7 bases lying between them. The CDR3 has 13 amino acids. This CDR3 is CASSLDQVETQYF. The DNA for the CDR3 is TGTGCCAGCAGCTTAGACCAGGTAGAGACCCAGTACTTC.

This clone was found a few times. The CDR3 loop reads CASSYEGPVTEAFF. CDR3 nucleotide sequence: TGTGCCAGCAGTTACGAGGGCCCGGTCACTGAAGCTTTCTTT. The chain couples TRBV6-5 to TRBJ1-1; D gene ambiguous. This CDR3 spans 14 amino acids. CDR1 MNHEY and CDR2 SVGAGI come from the germline V gene. V gave up 2 bases and J gave up 4 bases, with 11 bases separating them.

This clone was seen just once. The chain links TRBV7-6 to TRBJ1-3; possibly TRBD1 for D (6 bases). This CDR3 has 15 residues. Germline CDR1 reads SGHVS; CDR2 reads FNYEAQ. With 1 base removed from V and 4 bases from J, the gap between germline ends came to 11 bases. This chain's CDR3 is CASSLGGGYGNTIYF. CDR3 DNA: TGTGCCAGCAGCTTAGGAGGGGGTTACGGAAACACCATATATTTT. The full variable domain, its missing parts supplied by reference TRBV7-6 and TRBJ1-3, is GAGVSQSPRYKVTKRGQDVALRCDPISGHVSLYWYRQALGQGPEFLTYFNYEAQQDKSGLPNDRFSAERPEGSISTLTIQRTEQRDSAMYRCASSLGGGYGNTIYFGEGSWLTVV.

The CDR3 loop is CASSYPGTVNSPLHF. The CDR3, as DNA: TGTGCCAGCAGCTACCCCGGGACAGTTAATTCACCCCTCCACTTT. The rearrangement links TRBV5-8 to TRBJ1-6; TRBD1 agrees at 7 bases. Germline CDR1 and CDR2: SGHTS and YDEGEE. Trimming at V came to 3 bases and at J to 6 bases, leaving 6 bases not matched to a gene. The CDR3 has 15 residues.